The following is a TCR beta chain sequence with its context. Germline CDR1 reads SGHTA; CDR2 reads FQGTGA. Germline trimming cut 4 bases from V and 8 bases from J; bases unmatched to any gene: 9. The CDR3 totals 15 residues. The sample belongs to a study of blood T cell repertoires in COVID-19. Overall study: Collection of acute and convalescent COVID-19 samples took place in the United States, Italy and Spain.

Assay used: immunoSEQ multiplex PCR; TCRdb lists only in-frame clones, some missing. In the table there are fewer than 200,000 clones, approximately 88% of which are singletons. The source is a woman aged 80 or over with active or convalescent COVID-19. This chain links TRBV7-3 with TRBJ2-1; 9 bases align to TRBD2. Sequences were obtained from peripheral blood. CDR3 protein: CASSYYGTSLDEQFF. The CDR3 DNA reads as TGTGCCAGCAGCTACTACGGGACTAGCCTTGATGAGCAGTTCTTC.